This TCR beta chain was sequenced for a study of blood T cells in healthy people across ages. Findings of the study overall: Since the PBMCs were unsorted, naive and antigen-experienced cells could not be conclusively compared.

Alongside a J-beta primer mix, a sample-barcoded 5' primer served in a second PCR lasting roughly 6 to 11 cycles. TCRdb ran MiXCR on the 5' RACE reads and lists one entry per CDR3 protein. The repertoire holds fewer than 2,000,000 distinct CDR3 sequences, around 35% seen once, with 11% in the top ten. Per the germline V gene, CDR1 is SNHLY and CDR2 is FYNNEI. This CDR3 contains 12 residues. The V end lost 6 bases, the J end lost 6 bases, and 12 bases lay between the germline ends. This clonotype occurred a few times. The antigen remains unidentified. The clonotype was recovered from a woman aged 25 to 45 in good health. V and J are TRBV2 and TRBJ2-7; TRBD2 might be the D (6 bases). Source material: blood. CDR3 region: CASREGEFEQYF. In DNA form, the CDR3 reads TGTGCCAGCAGGGAGGGTGAGTTCGAGCAGTACTTC.